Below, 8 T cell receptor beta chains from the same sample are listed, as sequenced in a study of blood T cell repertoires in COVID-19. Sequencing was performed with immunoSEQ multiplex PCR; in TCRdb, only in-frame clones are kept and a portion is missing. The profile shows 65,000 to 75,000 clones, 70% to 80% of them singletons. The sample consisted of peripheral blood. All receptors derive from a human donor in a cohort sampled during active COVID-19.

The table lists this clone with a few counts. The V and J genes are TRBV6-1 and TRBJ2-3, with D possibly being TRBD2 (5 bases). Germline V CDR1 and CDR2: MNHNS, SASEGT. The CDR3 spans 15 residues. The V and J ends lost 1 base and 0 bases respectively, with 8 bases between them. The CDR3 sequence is CASSEGGGSTDTQYF. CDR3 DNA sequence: TGTGCCAGCAGTGAAGGAGGAGGTAGCACAGATACGCAGTATTTT.

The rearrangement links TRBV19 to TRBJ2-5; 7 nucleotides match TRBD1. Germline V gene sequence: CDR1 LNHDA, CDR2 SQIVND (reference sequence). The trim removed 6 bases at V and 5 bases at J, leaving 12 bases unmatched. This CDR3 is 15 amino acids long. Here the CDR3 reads CASSHNWGQRETQYF. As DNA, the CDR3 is TGTGCCAGTAGCCACAATTGGGGACAGCGGGAGACCCAGTACTTC.

The CDR3 protein is CASSQELRVDYGYTF. In DNA form, the CDR3 reads TGTGCCAGCAGCCAAGAGTTGCGGGTCGACTATGGCTACACCTTC. The chain links TRBV4-2 to TRBJ1-2; no clear D. V was shortened by 0 bases and J by 3 bases, with 11 bases between the two germline ends. This CDR3 has 15 residues. The V gene's germline CDR1 is LGHNA and CDR2 YNFKEQ.

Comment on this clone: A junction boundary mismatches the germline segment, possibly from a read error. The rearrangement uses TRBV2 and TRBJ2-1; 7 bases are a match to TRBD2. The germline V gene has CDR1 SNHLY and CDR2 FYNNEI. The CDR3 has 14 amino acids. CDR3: CASSEFGAREFQVF. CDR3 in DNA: TGTGCCAGCAGTGAGTTTGGAGCGCGGGAGTTTCAGGTCTTC.

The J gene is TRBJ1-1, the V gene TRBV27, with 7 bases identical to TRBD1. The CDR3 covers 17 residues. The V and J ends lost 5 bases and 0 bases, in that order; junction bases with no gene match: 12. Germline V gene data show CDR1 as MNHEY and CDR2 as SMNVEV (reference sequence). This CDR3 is CASSRMPGGYMNTEAFF. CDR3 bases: TGTGCCAGCAGTAGGATGCCAGGGGGGTACATGAACACTGAAGCTTTCTTT.

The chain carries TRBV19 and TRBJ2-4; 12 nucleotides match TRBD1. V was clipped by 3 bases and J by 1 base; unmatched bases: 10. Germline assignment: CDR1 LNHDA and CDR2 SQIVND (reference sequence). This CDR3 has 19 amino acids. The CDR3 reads CASSILTGQGARAKNIQYF. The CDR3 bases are TGTGCCAGTAGTATCCTAACGGGACAGGGGGCAAGGGCCAAAAACATTCAGTACTTC.

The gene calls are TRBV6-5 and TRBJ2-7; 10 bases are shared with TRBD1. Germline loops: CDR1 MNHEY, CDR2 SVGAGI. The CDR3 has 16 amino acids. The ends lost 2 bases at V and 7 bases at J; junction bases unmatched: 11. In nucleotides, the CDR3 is TGTGCCAGCAGTTACACATTCCGGGACAGGGGATCAGAGCAGTACTTC. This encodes CASSYTFRDRGSEQYF.

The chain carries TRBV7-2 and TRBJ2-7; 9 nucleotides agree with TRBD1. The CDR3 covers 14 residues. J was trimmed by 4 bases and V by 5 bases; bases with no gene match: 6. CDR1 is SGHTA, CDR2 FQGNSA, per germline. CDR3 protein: CASSTAGTGYEQYF. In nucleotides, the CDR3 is TGTGCCAGCAGCACAGCCGGGACAGGGTACGAGCAGTACTTC.